The 15 T cell receptor beta chains below come from one sample, sequenced in a study of cytomegalovirus exposure and HLA in healthy donors. Primers: 60 Vbeta forward and 13 Jbeta reverse. This table comes from immunoSEQ multiplex PCR, and its TCRdb copy is limited to in-frame clones, with some not included. Of about 140,000 clones detected, approximately 80% appear once; the ten largest clones hold 3.5% to 5.5%. The sequenced sample consisted of PBMCs. The receptors derive from a woman aged 40 to 50 in good health and CMV-seropositive.

V usage is TRBV28 and J usage is TRBJ2-2; D may be TRBD1 (6 bases). V dropped 1 base and J dropped 7 bases, with 16 bases sitting between them. In germline, CDR1 is MDHEN, CDR2 SYDVKM. The CDR3 length is 16 residues. Here the CDR3 reads CASSLLTIQGNGELFF. CDR3 nucleotide sequence: TGTGCCAGCAGTTTATTAACAATACAGGGTAACGGGGAGCTGTTTTTT.

J is TRBJ2-4 and V is TRBV18, with a tentative D call TRBD2 (6 bases). The CDR3 consists of 17 residues. Germline values: CDR1 KGHSH, CDR2 LQKENI. V was clipped by 0 bases and J by 6 bases, with 18 bases between them. Here the CDR3 reads CASSPPALAGVGNIQYF. CDR3 sequence (DNA): TGTGCCAGCTCACCACCGGCACTAGCCGGAGTGGGAAACATTCAGTACTTC.

The CDR3 spells CASSPQWGRDYNEQFF. The CDR3 DNA reads as TGTGCCAGCAGTCCCCAGTGGGGGAGGGACTACAATGAGCAGTTCTTC. This chain connects TRBV27 to TRBJ2-1; 7 bases are a match to TRBD2. V shed 5 bases, J shed 3 bases, and the junction held 10 bases outside the gene matches. Germline CDR1 is MNHEY and CDR2 is SMNVEV (reference sequence). This CDR3 spans 16 amino acids.

This rearrangement joins TRBV2 to TRBJ1-3; TRBD1 might be the D (6 bases). The CDR3 covers 14 residues. Looked up from germline, CDR1 is SNHLY and CDR2 is FYNNEI. V was cut by 5 bases and J by 8 bases, with 16 bases left in between. CDR3 sequence (DNA): TGTGCCAGCAGTAAACAGGGTCTGGGGGACACCATATATTTT. Its translation: CASSKQGLGDTIYF.

The J gene is TRBJ1-2, the V gene TRBV29-1; weak D call: TRBD1 (6 bases). Germline-derived CDR1 and CDR2 are SQVTM and ANQGSEA. This CDR3 spans 15 amino acids. V lost 2 bases and J lost 1, with 14 bases in between. The CDR3 region is CSVEIQGSRNYGYTF. The CDR3, as DNA: TGCAGCGTTGAAATTCAGGGGAGCCGTAACTATGGCTACACCTTC. The variable domain in full, with the rest retrieved from reference TRBV29-1 and TRBJ1-2, is SAVISQKPSRDICQRGTSLTIQCQVDSQVTMMFWYRQQPGQSLTLIATANQGSEATYESGFVIDKFPISRPNLTFSTLTVSNMSPEDSSIYLCSVEIQGSRNYGYTFGSGTRLTVV.

The chain has TRBV5-1 and TRBJ2-1; TRBD2 agrees at 7 bases. Germline V gene lookup returns CDR1 SGHRS and CDR2 YFSETQ. V lost 1 base and J lost 3; bases outside the gene matches: 4. The CDR3 is made up of 15 amino acids. The CDR3 nucleotides are TGCGCCAGCAGCTTGTCGGGGGAGGGCTACAATGAGCAGTTCTTC. Translating it yields CASSLSGEGYNEQFF.

This rearrangement joins TRBV5-1 to TRBJ2-3; TRBD1 might be the D (6 bases). CDR1 and CDR2 (germline): SGHRS, YFSETQ. Trimming left V 0 bases short and J 6 bases short, with 17 bases between. This CDR3 has 16 amino acids. The CDR3 sequence is CASSLASQGRGDTQYF. CDR3 DNA: TGCGCCAGCAGCTTGGCCTCACAGGGACGTGGGGATACGCAGTATTTT.

The chain couples TRBV10-3 to TRBJ1-1, with D perhaps TRBD1 (6 bases). V shed 6 bases and J shed 5 bases, with 16 bases lying between them. The CDR3 is 14 amino acids. CDR1 and CDR2 from the germline V gene are ENHRY and SYGVKD. The CDR3 sequence: CAIRDSGEWTEAFF. CDR3 nucleotide sequence: TGTGCCATCAGGGACAGCGGAGAATGGACTGAAGCTTTCTTT.

The J gene is TRBJ1-1, the V gene TRBV14; D is uncertain. The V gene lost 1 base and the J gene lost 0 bases, with 9 bases spanning the gap. This CDR3 is 15 amino acids long. The germline CDR1 and CDR2 sequences are SGHDN and FVKESK. CDR3 residues: CASSQVRSMNTEAFF. CDR3 DNA: TGTGCCAGCAGCCAAGTTCGGAGCATGAACACTGAAGCTTTCTTT. The variable domain in full, completed from reference TRBV14 and TRBJ1-1, reads EAGVTQFPSHSVIEKGQTVTLRCDPISGHDNLYWYRRVMGKEIKFLLHFVKESKQDESGMPNNRFLAERTGGTYSTLKVQPAELEDSGVYFCASSQVRSMNTEAFFGQGTRLTVV.

As DNA, the CDR3 is TGTGCCAGCAGTTTATACAGGGCGGATGAGCAGTTCTTC. Amino acids: CASSLYRADEQFF. The V call is TRBV28, the J call TRBJ2-1; tentatively, D is TRBD1 (6 bases). V dropped 1 base and J dropped 8 bases, with 9 bases sitting between them. CDR3 length: 13 residues. Germline V gene lookup returns CDR1 MDHEN and CDR2 SYDVKM.

The chain links TRBV11-3 to TRBJ2-5, with 10 nucleotides matching TRBD2. The CDR3 is 14 amino acids. Germline V gene sequence: CDR1 SGHNT, CDR2 YENEEA. V was pared by 6 bases and J by 5 bases, with 6 bases of the junction left unmatched. The DNA of the CDR3 is TGTGCCAGCAGGTATCTAGCGGGGGATGAGACCCAGTACTTC. Its translation: CASRYLAGDETQYF.

The J gene is TRBJ2-1, the V gene TRBV7-3; 11 bases are a match to TRBD1. CDR3 length: 15 residues. Per germline, CDR1 SGHTA and CDR2 FQGTGA. V dropped 5 bases and J dropped 8; count of bases not matched to a gene: 8. Here the CDR3 reads CASSPRDRGLDEQFF. The CDR3 DNA sequence: TGTGCCAGCAGCCCCCGGGACAGGGGGTTGGATGAGCAGTTCTTC. Together with reference TRBV7-3 and TRBJ2-1, the CDR3 gives the full variable domain: GAGVSQTPSNKVTEKGKYVELRCDPISGHTALYWYRQSLGQGPEFLIYFQGTGAADDSGLPNDRFFAVRPEGSVSTLKIQRTERGDSAVYLCASSPRDRGLDEQFFGPGTRLTVL.

Points on this clone: Germline and junction disagree at one end, which may indicate a read error. The chain couples TRBV7-7 to TRBJ2-2; maybe TRBD2 (5 bases). This CDR3 comprises 13 residues. Germline assignment: CDR1 SSHAT and CDR2 FNYEAQ (reference sequence). The chain's CDR3 is CASSLERRTELFF. CDR3 in DNA: TGTGCTAGCAGCTTAGAGAGGAGGACCGAGCTGTTTTTT.

This clone appeared a single time. The chain couples TRBV28 to TRBJ2-5; 11 bases match TRBD2. The germline V gene encodes CDR1 MDHEN and CDR2 SYDVKM. The CDR3 is 18 amino acids. The J segment lost 2 bases and the V segment lost 3 bases, leaving 11 bases of the junction unmatched. CDR3 nucleotides: TGTGCCAGCAGTTTGGGGCAGGGGACTAGCGGATTTCAAGAGACCCAGTACTTC. Amino acid sequence: CASSLGQGTSGFQETQYF.

The V call is TRBV10-1, the J call TRBJ2-5; 7 bases match TRBD2. The ends lost 3 bases at V and 5 bases at J; junction bases unmatched: 6. Germline-derived CDR1 and CDR2 are WNHNN and SYGVQD (reference sequence). The CDR3 totals 14 residues. The CDR3 region is CASSETGTTETQYF. CDR3 bases: TGCGCCAGCAGTGAAACCGGGACTACGGAGACCCAGTACTTC.